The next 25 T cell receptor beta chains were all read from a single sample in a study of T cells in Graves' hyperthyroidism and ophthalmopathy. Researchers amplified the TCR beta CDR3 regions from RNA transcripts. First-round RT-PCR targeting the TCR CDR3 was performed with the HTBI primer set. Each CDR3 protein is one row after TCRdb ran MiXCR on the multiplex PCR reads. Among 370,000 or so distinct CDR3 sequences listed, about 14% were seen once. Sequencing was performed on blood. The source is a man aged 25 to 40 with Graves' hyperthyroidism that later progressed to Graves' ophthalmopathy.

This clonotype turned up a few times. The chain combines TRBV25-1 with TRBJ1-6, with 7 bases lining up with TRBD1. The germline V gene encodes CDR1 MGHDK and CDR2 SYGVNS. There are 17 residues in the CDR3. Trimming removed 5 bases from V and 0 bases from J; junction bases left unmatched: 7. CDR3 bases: TGTGCCAGCAGTAAACGGACAGGAGACTCCTATAATTCACCCCTCCACTTT. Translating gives CASSKRTGDSYNSPLHF.

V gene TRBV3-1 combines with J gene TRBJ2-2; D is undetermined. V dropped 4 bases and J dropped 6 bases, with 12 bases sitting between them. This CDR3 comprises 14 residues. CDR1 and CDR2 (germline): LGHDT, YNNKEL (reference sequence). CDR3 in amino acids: CASSLYPTAGELFF. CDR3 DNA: TGTGCCAGCAGCCTATATCCTACGGCCGGGGAGCTGTTTTTT.

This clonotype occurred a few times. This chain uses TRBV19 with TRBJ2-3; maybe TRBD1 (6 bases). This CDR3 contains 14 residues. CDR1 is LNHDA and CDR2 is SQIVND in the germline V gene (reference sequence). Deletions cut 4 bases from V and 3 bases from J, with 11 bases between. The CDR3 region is CASSNGQRTDTQYF. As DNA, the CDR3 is TGTGCCAGTAGTAACGGACAGCGGACAGATACGCAGTATTTT.

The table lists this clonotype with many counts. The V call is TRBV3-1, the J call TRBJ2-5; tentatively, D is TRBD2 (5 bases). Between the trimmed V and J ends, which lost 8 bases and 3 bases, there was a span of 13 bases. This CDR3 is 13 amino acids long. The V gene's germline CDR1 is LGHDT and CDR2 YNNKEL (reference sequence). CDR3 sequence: CASRRTLEETQYF. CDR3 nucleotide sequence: TGTGCCAGCCGACGGACTTTGGAAGAGACCCAGTACTTC.

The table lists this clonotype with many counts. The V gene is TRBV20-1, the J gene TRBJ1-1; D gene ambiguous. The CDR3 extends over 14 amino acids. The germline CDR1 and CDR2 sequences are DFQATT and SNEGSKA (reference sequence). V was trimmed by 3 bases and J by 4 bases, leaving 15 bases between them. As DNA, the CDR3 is TGCAGTGCTAGTTTTGAGGCAGTAGGCACTGAAGCTTTCTTT. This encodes CSASFEAVGTEAFF.

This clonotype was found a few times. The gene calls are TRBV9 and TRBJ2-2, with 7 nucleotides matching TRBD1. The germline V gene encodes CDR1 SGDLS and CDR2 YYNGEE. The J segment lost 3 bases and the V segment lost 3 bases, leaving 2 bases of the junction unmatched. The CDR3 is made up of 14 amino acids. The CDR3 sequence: CASSAGQHTGELFF. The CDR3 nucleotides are TGTGCCAGCAGCGCGGGACAGCACACCGGGGAGCTGTTTTTT.

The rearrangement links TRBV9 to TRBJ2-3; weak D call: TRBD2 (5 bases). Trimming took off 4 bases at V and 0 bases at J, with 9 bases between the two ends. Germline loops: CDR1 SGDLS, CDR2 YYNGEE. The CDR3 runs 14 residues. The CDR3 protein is CASSTRTSTDTQYF. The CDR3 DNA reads TGTGCCAGCAGCACGCGGACTAGCACAGATACGCAGTATTTT.

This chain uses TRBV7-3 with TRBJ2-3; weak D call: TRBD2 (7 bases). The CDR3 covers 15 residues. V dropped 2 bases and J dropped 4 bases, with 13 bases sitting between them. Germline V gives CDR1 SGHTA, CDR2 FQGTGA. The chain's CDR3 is CASSLWGGPADTQYF. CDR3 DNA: TGTGCCAGCAGCTTATGGGGGGGCCCCGCAGATACGCAGTATTTT.

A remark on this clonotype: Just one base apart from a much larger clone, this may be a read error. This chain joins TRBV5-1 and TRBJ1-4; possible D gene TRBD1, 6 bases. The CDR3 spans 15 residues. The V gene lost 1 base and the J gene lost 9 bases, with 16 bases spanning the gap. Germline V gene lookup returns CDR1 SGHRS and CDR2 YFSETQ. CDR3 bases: TGCGCCAGCAGCTTGAGTTTGGGGGGCGGTAAAAAACTGTTTTTT. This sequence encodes CASSLSLGGGKKLFF.

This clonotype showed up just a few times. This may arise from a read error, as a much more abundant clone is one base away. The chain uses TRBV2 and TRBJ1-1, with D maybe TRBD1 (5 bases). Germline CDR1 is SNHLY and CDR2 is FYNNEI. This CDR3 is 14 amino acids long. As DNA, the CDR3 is TGTGCCAGCAGTGAAGGGGGCGGTAGCACTGGAGCTTTCTTT. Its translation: CASSEGGGSTGAFF.

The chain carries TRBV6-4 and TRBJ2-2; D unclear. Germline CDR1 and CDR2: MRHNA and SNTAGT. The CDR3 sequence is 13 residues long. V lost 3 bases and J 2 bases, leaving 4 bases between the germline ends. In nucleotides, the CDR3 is TGTGCCAGCAGTGATGTAAACACCGGGGAGCTGTTTTTT. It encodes CASSDVNTGELFF.

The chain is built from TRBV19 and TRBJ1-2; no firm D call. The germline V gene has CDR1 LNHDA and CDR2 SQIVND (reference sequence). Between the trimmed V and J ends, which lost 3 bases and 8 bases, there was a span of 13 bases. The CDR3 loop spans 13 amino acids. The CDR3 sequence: CASSISLGIGYTF. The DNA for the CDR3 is TGTGCCAGTAGTATCAGTCTCGGGATAGGCTACACCTTC.

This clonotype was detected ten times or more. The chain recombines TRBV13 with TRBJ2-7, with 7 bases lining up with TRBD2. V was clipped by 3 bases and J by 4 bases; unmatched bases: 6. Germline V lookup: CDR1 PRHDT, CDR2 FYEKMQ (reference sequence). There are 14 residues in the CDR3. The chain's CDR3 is CASSFGGSLYEQYF. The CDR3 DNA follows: TGTGCCAGCAGCTTCGGGGGGTCGCTATACGAGCAGTACTTC. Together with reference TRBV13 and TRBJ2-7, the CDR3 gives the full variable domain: AAGVIQSPRHLIKEKRETATLKCYPIPRHDTVYWYQQGPGQDPQFLISFYEKMQSDKGSIPDRFSAQQFSDYHSELNMSSLELGDSALYFCASSFGGSLYEQYFGPGTRLTVT.

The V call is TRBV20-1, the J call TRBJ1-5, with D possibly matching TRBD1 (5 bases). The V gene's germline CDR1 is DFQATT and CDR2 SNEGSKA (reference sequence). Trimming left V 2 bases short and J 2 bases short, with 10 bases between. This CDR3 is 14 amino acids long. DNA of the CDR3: TGCAGTGCTAGAAATAGGGGAGGCAATCAGCCCCAGCATTTT. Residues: CSARNRGGNQPQHF.

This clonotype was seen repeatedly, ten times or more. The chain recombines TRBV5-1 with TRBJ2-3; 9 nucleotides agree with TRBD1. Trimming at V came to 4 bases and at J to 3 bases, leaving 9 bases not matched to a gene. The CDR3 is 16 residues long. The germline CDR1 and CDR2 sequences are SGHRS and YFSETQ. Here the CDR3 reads CASSRRQGGKTDTQYF. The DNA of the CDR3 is TGCGCCAGCAGCCGCAGACAGGGGGGAAAAACAGATACGCAGTATTTT.

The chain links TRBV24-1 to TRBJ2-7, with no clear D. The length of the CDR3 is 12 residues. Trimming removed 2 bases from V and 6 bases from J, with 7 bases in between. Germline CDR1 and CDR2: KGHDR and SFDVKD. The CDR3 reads CATSDSLFEQYF. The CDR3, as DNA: TGTGCCACCAGTGATTCCCTTTTCGAGCAGTACTTC.

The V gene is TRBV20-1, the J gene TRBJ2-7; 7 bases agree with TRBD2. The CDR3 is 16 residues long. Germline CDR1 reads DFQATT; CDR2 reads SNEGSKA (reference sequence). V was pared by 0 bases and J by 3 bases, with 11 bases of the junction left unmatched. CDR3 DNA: TGCAGTGCTAGAGATTGGGCGGGGGAGACCTTCTACGAGCAGTACTTC. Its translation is CSARDWAGETFYEQYF.

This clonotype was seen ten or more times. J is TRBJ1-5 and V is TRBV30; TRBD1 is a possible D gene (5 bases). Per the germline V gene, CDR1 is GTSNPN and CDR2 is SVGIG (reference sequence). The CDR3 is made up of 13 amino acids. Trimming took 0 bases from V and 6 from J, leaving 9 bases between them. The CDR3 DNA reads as TGTGCCTGGAGTGTCCGGGGGACTCAGCCCCAGCATTTT. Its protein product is CAWSVRGTQPQHF. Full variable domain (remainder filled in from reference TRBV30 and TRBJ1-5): SQTIHQWPATLVQPVGSPLSLECTVEGTSNPNLYWYRQAAGRGLQLLFYSVGIGQISSEVPQNLSASRPQDRQFILSSKKLLLSDSGFYLCAWSVRGTQPQHFGDGTRLSIL.

This CDR3 reads CAGSTGVSYEQYF. The CDR3 DNA is TGCGCCGGCTCTACAGGGGTATCCTACGAGCAGTACTTC. This sequence joins TRBV10-2 and TRBJ2-7, with TRBD1 matching 7 bases. CDR1 is WSHSY and CDR2 is SAAADI in the germline V gene. The CDR3 loop spans 13 amino acids. The trim removed 11 bases at V and 1 base at J, leaving 8 bases unmatched.

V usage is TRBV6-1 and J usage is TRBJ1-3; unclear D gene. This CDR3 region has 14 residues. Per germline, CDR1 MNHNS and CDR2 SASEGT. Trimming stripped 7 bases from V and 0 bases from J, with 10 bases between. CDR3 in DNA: TGTGCCAGCATGCACAGCCTCTCTGGAAACACCATATATTTT. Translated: CASMHSLSGNTIYF.

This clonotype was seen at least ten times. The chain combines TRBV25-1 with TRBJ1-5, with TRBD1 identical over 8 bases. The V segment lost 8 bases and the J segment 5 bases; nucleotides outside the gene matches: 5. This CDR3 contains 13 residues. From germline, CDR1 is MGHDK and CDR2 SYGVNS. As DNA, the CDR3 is TGTGCCAGCGGCCTGACAGGGGATCAGCCCCAGCATTTT. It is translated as CASGLTGDQPQHF.

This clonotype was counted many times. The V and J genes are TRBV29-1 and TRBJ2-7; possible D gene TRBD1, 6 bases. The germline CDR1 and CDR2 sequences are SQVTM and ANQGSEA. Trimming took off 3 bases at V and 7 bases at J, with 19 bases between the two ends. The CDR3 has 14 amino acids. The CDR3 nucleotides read TGCAGCGTTGAGAGGGGGACCGCCAATATGGAGCAGTACTTC. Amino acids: CSVERGTANMEQYF.

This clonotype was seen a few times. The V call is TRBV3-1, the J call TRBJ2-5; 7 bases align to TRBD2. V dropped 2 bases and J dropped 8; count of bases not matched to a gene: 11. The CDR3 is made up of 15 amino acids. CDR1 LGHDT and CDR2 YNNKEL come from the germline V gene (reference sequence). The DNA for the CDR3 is TGTGCCAGCAGCCAACCCGGGGGACTATCAATTACCCAGTACTTC. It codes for CASSQPGGLSITQYF.

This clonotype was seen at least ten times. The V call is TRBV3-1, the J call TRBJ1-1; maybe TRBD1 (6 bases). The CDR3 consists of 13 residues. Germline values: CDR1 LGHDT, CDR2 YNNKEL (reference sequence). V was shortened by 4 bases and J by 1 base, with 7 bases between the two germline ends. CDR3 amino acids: CASSRGQNTEAFF. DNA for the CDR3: TGTGCCAGCAGCCGGGGACAGAACACTGAAGCTTTCTTT.

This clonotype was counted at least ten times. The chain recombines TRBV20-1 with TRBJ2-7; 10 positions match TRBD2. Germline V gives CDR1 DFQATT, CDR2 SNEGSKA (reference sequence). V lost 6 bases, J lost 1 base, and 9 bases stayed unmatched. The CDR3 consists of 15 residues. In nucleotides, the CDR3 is TGCAGTGCAGACTCTAGCGGGGGCGTTTCCTACGAGCAGTACTTC. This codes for CSADSSGGVSYEQYF.